The sequence of this T cell receptor (beta chain) was determined in a study of Ad26.COV2.S vaccination and SARS-CoV-2 variants. Measured with immunoSEQ multiplex PCR; TCRdb has only the in-frame clones, and not every one. The sample gives approximately 280,000 clones, around 87% of which show up once; about 3.5% is in the top ten. CDR1 and CDR2 (germline): SGHVS, FNYEAQ. The CDR3 covers 15 residues. The trim removed 5 bases at V and 5 bases at J, leaving 8 bases unmatched. Sample treatment: some 20 received Ad26.COV2.S at low or high dose, single or two shots; a few received placebo; per-sample allocation not given. Material that was analyzed had been drawn on day 63 after the first vaccine or placebo injection.

This specimen consisted of peripheral blood, obtained in a trial of Ad26.COV2.S vaccine versus placebo. This TCR was sampled from a person between 18 and 65 years old who received the Ad26.COV2.S COVID-19 vaccine or a placebo. V usage is TRBV7-6 and J usage is TRBJ2-5, with 10 positions matching TRBD2. In DNA form, the CDR3 reads TGTGCCAGCAGCCGCAATTGGGGACTAGCGGAGACCCAGTACTTC. It specifies CASSRNWGLAETQYF.